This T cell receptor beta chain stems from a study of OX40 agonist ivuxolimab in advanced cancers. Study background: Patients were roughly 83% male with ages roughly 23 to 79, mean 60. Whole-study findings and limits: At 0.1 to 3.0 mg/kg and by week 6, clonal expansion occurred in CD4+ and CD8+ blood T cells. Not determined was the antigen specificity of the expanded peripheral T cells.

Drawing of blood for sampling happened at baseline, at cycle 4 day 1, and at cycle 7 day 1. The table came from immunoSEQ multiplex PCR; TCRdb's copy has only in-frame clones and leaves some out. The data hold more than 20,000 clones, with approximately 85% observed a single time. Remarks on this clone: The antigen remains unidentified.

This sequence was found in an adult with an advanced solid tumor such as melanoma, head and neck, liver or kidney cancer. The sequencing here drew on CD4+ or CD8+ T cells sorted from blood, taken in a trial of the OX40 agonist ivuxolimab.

CDR3 sequence reads: CASSSPGEEKLFF. DNA of the CDR3: TGTGCCAGCAGCTCCCCGGGGGAGGAAAAACTGTTTTTT. The chain couples TRBV7-9 to TRBJ1-4, with D tentatively TRBD1 (5 bases). Per germline, CDR1 SEHNR and CDR2 FQNEAQ (reference sequence). Trimming left V 4 bases short and J 8 bases short, with 11 bases between. This CDR3 contains 13 residues.